This T cell receptor (beta chain) was identified in a study of CD8 T cells in ankylosing spondylitis. Broader study findings: A TCR beta motif made of fewer than ten highly homologous variants seemed typical of ankylosing spondylitis blood.

The count of this clonotype is one. Its cognate antigen is unknown. In TCRdb, the 5' RACE reads were re-called with MiXCR into one record per CDR3 protein. The table records around 440,000 distinct CDR3 sequences, roughly 15% of them present only once. Per the germline V gene, CDR1 is SEHNR and CDR2 is FQNEAQ (reference sequence). V gave up 5 bases and J gave up 10 bases, with 14 bases separating them. This CDR3 is 12 amino acids long. This chain joins TRBV7-9 and TRBJ1-2; D possibly corresponds to TRBD1 (5 bases). This receptor was obtained from a male donor with ankylosing spondylitis. Sequenced input: blood, either unsorted or a sorted T cell fraction (not recorded which). The CDR3 sequence: CASSAGRTDYTF. CDR3 nucleotide sequence: TGTGCCAGCAGCGCGGGGCGTACTGACTACACCTTC.